A selection of T cell receptor beta chains follows, all from one sample in a study of cytomegalovirus exposure and HLA in healthy donors. Some clones are missing from TCRdb's copy, which holds only in-frame ones; the method was immunoSEQ multiplex PCR. The sample includes 130,000 to 150,000 clones, around 80% seen only once; the top ten take about 2.6%. Specimen: PBMCs. The receptor set was obtained from a boy aged 2 to 9 in good health and CMV-seronegative. The conserved cysteine and the conserved F or W are not part of the CDR3 here.

v_gene,j_gene,CDR3aa
TRBV18,TRBJ1-1,ASSPGGQGYAF
TRBV11-2,TRBJ2-1,ASSQPRGLARYNEQF
TRBV10-3,TRBJ2-7,AIQGNSYEQY
TRBV5-1,TRBJ2-2,ASSTANTGELF
TRBV6-6,TRBJ1-2,ASSPGQGNGYT
TRBV5-1,TRBJ2-1,ASSYGLAGSAKNNEQF
TRBV5-1,TRBJ2-1,ASSPDRPNEQF
TRBV18,TRBJ2-2,ASSLRPYLPNTGELF
TRBV28,TRBJ2-7,ASSLVASGRAHEQY
TRBV7-9,TRBJ2-4,ASRPGGAKNIQY
TRBV7-9,TRBJ1-2,ASGLGGTRTRGYT
TRBV19,TRBJ1-3,ASSGHNSGNTIY
TRBV1,TRBJ1-2,TSSHKLGRGNGYT
TRBV4-2,TRBJ2-7,ASSQVQGTYEQY
TRBV7-6,TRBJ1-2,ASSLERGGTHGYT
TRBV7-2,TRBJ2-3,ASSLRPSSSTDTPY
TRBV4-2,TRBJ1-5,ASSQGGELNQPQH
TRBV18,TRBJ2-3,ASSPGTGVADTQY
TRBV7-9,TRBJ2-2,ASSLRIGELF
TRBV5-1,TRBJ2-7,ASSLAHSGEVYEQY
TRBV6-5,TRBJ1-2,ASSQQGVYGYT
TRBV10-3,TRBJ2-5,AISESQGRETQY
TRBV4-2,TRBJ1-6,ASSQDFPGQGWGSYNSPLH
TRBV6-5,TRBJ1-2,ASSYSGDYGYT
TRBV4-1,TRBJ1-1,ASSPRAVAAEAF
TRBV7-2,TRBJ2-3,ASSSPTDTQY
TRBV5-1,TRBJ2-7,ASSFETGLYEQY
TRBV2,TRBJ1-1,ASSEGVRGHGVTEAF
TRBV5-5,TRBJ1-4,ASSFQGVVINEKLF
TRBV9,TRBJ1-5,ASSPQGTSNQPQH
TRBV5-4,TRBJ2-6,ASSSRTGLLSGANVLT